The 26 T cell receptor beta chains listed next were all sequenced from one sample in a study of blood T cell repertoires in COVID-19. The protocol was immunoSEQ multiplex PCR, while the TCRdb copy is restricted to in-frame clones and leaves out a portion. The table includes 220,000 or so clones, around 80% detected once. The sample comprised peripheral blood. Receptors were obtained from a woman in her sixties who had recovered from COVID-19.

This clone appeared once. The gene calls are TRBV13 and TRBJ1-2, with TRBD1 matching over 7 bases. V shed 8 bases, J shed 3 bases, and the junction held 6 bases outside the gene matches. Germline CDR1 PRHDT, CDR2 FYEKMQ (reference sequence). The CDR3 has 13 amino acids. For the CDR3, the DNA is TGTGCCAGCCGAGGGGGCGCGGACTATGGCTACACCTTC. Translated: CASRGGADYGYTF.

The V call is TRBV7-9, the J call TRBJ1-2; 7 positions match TRBD1. The trim removed 5 bases at V and 4 bases at J, leaving 4 bases unmatched. This CDR3 region has 13 residues. Germline values: CDR1 SEHNR, CDR2 FQNEAQ (reference sequence). CDR3 protein: CASSIDRAYGYTF. The CDR3 DNA is TGTGCCAGCAGCATAGACAGGGCCTATGGCTACACCTTC.

The chain combines TRBV5-5 with TRBJ2-1; the D is unclear. The CDR3 totals 13 residues. Germline CDR1 SGHKS, CDR2 YYEKEE (reference sequence). With 1 base removed from V and 5 bases from J, the gap between germline ends came to 7 bases. CDR3 protein: CASSLFRDNEQFF. In DNA, the CDR3 is TGTGCCAGCAGCTTGTTTAGAGACAATGAGCAGTTCTTC.

The V call is TRBV3-1 (or the pseudogene TRBV3-2), the J call TRBJ1-1; weak D call: TRBD1 (5 bases). V gave up 1 base and J gave up 6 bases, with 9 bases separating them. Germline V gene lookup returns CDR1 LGHDT and CDR2 YNNKEL (reference sequence). This CDR3 is 13 amino acids long. The DNA of the CDR3 is TGTGCCAGCAGCCAAGTCAGGGTATCTGAAGCTTTCTTT. The encoded protein is CASSQVRVSEAFF.

V usage is TRBV6-2 or TRBV6-3 and J usage is TRBJ1-1; a possible D gene is TRBD1 (6 bases). The germline gives CDR1 MNHEY, CDR2 SVGEGT. The CDR3 runs to 14 residues. V was pared by 5 bases and J by 2 bases, with 12 bases between. The CDR3 here is CASSQGTTNTEAFF. The CDR3 DNA follows: TGTGCCAGCAGTCAAGGGACAACTAACACTGAAGCTTTCTTT.

This clone came up once. The gene calls are TRBV7-9 and TRBJ1-1, with 7 positions matching TRBD1. The germline V gene has CDR1 SEHNR and CDR2 FQNEAQ (reference sequence). CDR3 length: 15 residues. With 5 bases clipped from V and 6 bases from J, the junction kept 12 bases outside the gene matches. The CDR3 nucleotides are TGTGCCAGCAGCGTCCGACAGGGTGTCAGGTCTGAAGCTTTCTTT. Encoded protein: CASSVRQGVRSEAFF.

V and J are TRBV4-1 and TRBJ1-5, with 12 bases that match TRBD1. The CDR3 totals 15 residues. The V gene end was trimmed by 3 bases and the J gene end by 8 bases; junction bases not matched to a gene: 5. Germline loops: CDR1 MGHRA, CDR2 YSYEKL. CDR3: CASSQPGQGAKPQHF. The CDR3 nucleotides are TGCGCCAGCAGCCAGCCGGGACAGGGGGCGAAGCCCCAGCATTTT.

The chain uses TRBV2 and TRBJ2-7, with TRBD2 matching 14 bases. CDR3 length: 14 amino acids. The ends lost 6 bases at V and 2 bases at J; junction bases unmatched: 0. The germline gives CDR1 SNHLY, CDR2 FYNNEI. The CDR3 is CASRGLAGAYEQYF. The CDR3 DNA reads as TGTGCCAGCAGGGGACTAGCGGGGGCCTACGAGCAGTACTTC.

The chain has TRBV5-1 and TRBJ2-5, with a tentative D call TRBD2 (6 bases). V lost 3 bases to trimming and J lost 4 bases, with 13 bases between them. The germline V gene has CDR1 SGHRS and CDR2 YFSETQ. The CDR3 extends over 14 amino acids. For the CDR3, the DNA is TGCGCCAGCAGCTGGGGGGTTGTAGGAGAGACCCAGTACTTC. The encoded protein is CASSWGVVGETQYF.

The chain employs TRBV5-4 and TRBJ1-1; D remains unclear. Germline CDR1 and CDR2: SGHNT and YYREEE (reference sequence). This CDR3 spans 17 amino acids. V shed 6 bases and J shed 4 bases, with 25 bases lying between them. Written as DNA, the CDR3 is TGTGCCAGCACTGATTTCCTTCGCGGGCACAAGGGCACTGAAGCTTTCTTT. Its translation is CASTDFLRGHKGTEAFF.

This rearrangement joins TRBV14 to TRBJ2-3; D is ambiguous. The germline gives CDR1 SGHDN, CDR2 FVKESK. The CDR3 loop spans 17 amino acids. Trimming stripped 4 bases from V and 0 bases from J, with 17 bases between. The CDR3 spells CASSPPGTVPSTDTQYF. Here the CDR3 DNA reads TGTGCCAGCAGCCCCCCTGGTACGGTTCCTAGCACAGATACGCAGTATTTT.

This chain connects TRBV5-1 to TRBJ2-7, with a weak D call TRBD2 (7 bases). The germline V and J ends were trimmed by 6 bases and 5 bases, with 18 bases remaining between them. The CDR3 has 14 residues. CDR1 and CDR2 from the germline V gene are SGHRS and YFSETQ. The CDR3 region has the DNA TGCGCCAGCACCCCCAATCCGGGGGGCGACGAGCAGTACTTC. This encodes CASTPNPGGDEQYF.

The V and J genes are TRBV30 and TRBJ2-7; 9 bases agree with TRBD1. The J segment lost 7 bases and the V segment lost 3 bases, leaving 7 bases of the junction unmatched. The CDR3 has 13 amino acids. Germline assignment: CDR1 GTSNPN and CDR2 SVGIG (reference sequence). In DNA, the CDR3 is TGTGCCTGGAGCCTGGGACAGGGAAGGGAGCAGTACTTC. This codes for CAWSLGQGREQYF.

The chain carries TRBV29-1 and TRBJ2-3; D not resolved. CDR1 and CDR2 (germline): SQVTM, ANQGSEA. Trimming removed 5 bases from V and 5 bases from J, with 11 bases in between. The CDR3 is 12 residues long. The CDR3 reads CSVLLKRDTQYF. CDR3 nucleotides: TGCAGCGTTTTACTGAAGAGAGATACGCAGTATTTT.

The gene calls are TRBV2 and TRBJ2-1; TRBD1 aligns across 9 bases. V lost 4 bases to trimming and J lost 7 bases; unmatched junction nucleotides: 8. The CDR3 loop spans 15 amino acids. The germline V gene has CDR1 SNHLY and CDR2 FYNNEI. The CDR3: CASSGWDRVKNEQFF. The CDR3 bases are TGTGCCAGCAGTGGCTGGGACAGGGTAAAAAATGAGCAGTTCTTC. Supplemented by reference TRBV2 and TRBJ2-1, the full variable domain reads EPEVTQTPSHQVTQMGQEVILRCVPISNHLYFYWYRQILGQKVEFLVSFYNNEISEKSEIFDDQFSVERPDGSNFTLKIRSTKLEDSAMYFCASSGWDRVKNEQFFGPGTRLTVL.

V gene TRBV27 combines with J gene TRBJ1-1, with D tentatively TRBD1 (5 bases). Looked up from germline, CDR1 is MNHEY and CDR2 is SMNVEV (reference sequence). The length of the CDR3 is 13 residues. Deletions cut 11 bases from V and 3 bases from J, with 16 bases between. DNA for the CDR3: TGTGCCGTAGGCAGGGCGGGGGACACTGAAGCTTTCTTT. Its protein product is CAVGRAGDTEAFF.

This clone was counted many times. The chain uses TRBV25-1 and TRBJ1-5; the D gene is possibly TRBD1 (5 bases). Germline V gives CDR1 MGHDK, CDR2 SYGVNS. The CDR3 sequence is 17 residues long. Trimming cost V 2 bases and J 5 bases, with 19 bases left between them. The CDR3 loop is CASSEAWPDRNYQPQHF. DNA of the CDR3: TGTGCCAGCAGTGAAGCCTGGCCAGACAGAAACTATCAGCCCCAGCATTTT.

J is TRBJ2-7 and V is TRBV27; a weak D match, TRBD1 (6 bases). CDR1 and CDR2 (germline): MNHEY, SMNVEV (reference sequence). Deletions cut 6 bases from V and 2 bases from J, with 17 bases between. The CDR3 is made up of 15 amino acids. CDR3 sequence (DNA): TGTGCCAGCAGGGTAGACAGGTTTTCAACCTACGAGCAGTACTTC. Amino acid sequence: CASRVDRFSTYEQYF.

The chain combines TRBV12-5 with TRBJ1-5, with 8 bases that match TRBD1. This CDR3 comprises 14 residues. V lost 6 bases, J lost 5 bases, and 6 bases stayed unmatched. CDR1 is LGHNT, CDR2 FRNRAP, per germline. The CDR3 is CASGPDREDQPQHF. Here the CDR3 DNA reads TGTGCTAGTGGCCCGGACAGGGAGGATCAGCCCCAGCATTTT.

The chain couples TRBV7-9 to TRBJ2-3, with a possible D match to TRBD2 (6 bases). Germline V gene lookup returns CDR1 SEHNR and CDR2 FQNEAQ (reference sequence). This CDR3 is built from 14 residues. Trimming left V 5 bases short and J 7 bases short, with 16 bases between. The CDR3 here is CASSIAGLLHTQYF. The CDR3 nucleotides are TGTGCCAGCAGCATCGCGGGACTTCTCCATACGCAGTATTTT.

The rearrangement uses TRBV4-1 and TRBJ2-4, with 9 bases fitting TRBD1. The CDR3 is 20 amino acids. The germline CDR1 and CDR2 sequences are MGHRA and YSYEKL. V was pared by 4 bases and J by 3 bases, with 19 bases of the junction left unmatched. The CDR3 DNA is TGCGCCAGCAGCCTTCTTGGGTTACAGGGGGCGCGAGACGGCAAAAACATTCAGTACTTC. It is translated as CASSLLGLQGARDGKNIQYF.

This chain uses TRBV6-2 or TRBV6-3 with TRBJ2-1; the match to TRBD1 covers 8 bases. This CDR3 has 15 amino acids. Looked up from germline, CDR1 is MNHEY and CDR2 is SVGEGT. V shed 8 bases, J shed 7 bases, and the junction held 13 bases outside the gene matches. The CDR3 DNA is TGTGCCAGCGGCCACTCAGGGGGCGCGTGGAATGAGCAGTTCTTC. Protein sequence: CASGHSGGAWNEQFF.

The chain couples TRBV10-3 to TRBJ1-3; D is unclear. The CDR3 loop spans 14 amino acids. V was cut by 5 bases and J by 4 bases, with 12 bases left in between. Germline V gene data show CDR1 as ENHRY and CDR2 as SYGVKD. The CDR3 reads CAISPTPAGNTIYF. The CDR3, as DNA: TGTGCCATCAGTCCCACACCCGCAGGAAACACCATATATTTT.

The CDR3 DNA reads TGTGCCAGCAGCTTTAGCGGGGACGGGGAGCTGTTTTTT. It yields the protein CASSFSGDGELFF. The rearrangement links TRBV7-3 to TRBJ2-2, with 8 bases aligning to TRBD2. CDR1 is SGHTA and CDR2 is FQGTGA in the germline V gene. The CDR3 sequence is 13 residues long. V gave up 3 bases and J gave up 7 bases; unmatched junction bases: 1.

The chain recombines TRBV30 with TRBJ2-1; D is ambiguous. CDR1 is GTSNPN and CDR2 is SVGIG in the germline V gene (reference sequence). V was trimmed by 2 bases and J by 11 bases, leaving 10 bases between them. There are 11 residues in the CDR3. The chain's CDR3 is CAWSKTQQQFF. DNA for the CDR3: TGTGCCTGGAGTAAAACACAGCAGCAGTTCTTC.

The rearrangement links TRBV7-9 to TRBJ2-7; 9 bases are shared with TRBD1. Trimming removed 2 bases from V and 4 bases from J; junction bases left unmatched: 9. The germline CDR1 and CDR2 sequences are SEHNR and FQNEAQ (reference sequence). The CDR3 extends over 16 amino acids. CDR3 in amino acids: CASSLIVGQGLYEQYF. The CDR3 DNA reads TGTGCCAGCAGCTTAATCGTAGGACAGGGGTTATACGAGCAGTACTTC.